This passage covers 11 T cell receptor beta chains from one sample sequenced in a study of T-cell reconstitution after alpha-beta-depleted transplantation in children. A library of TCRbeta sequences, prepared with unique molecular identifiers, was generated. MiXCR, applied by TCRdb to the PCR reads, yields one record per CDR3 protein. Of about 92,000 distinct CDR3 sequences listed, roughly an eighth are singletons. The sample here was PBMCs from the stem cell graft donor, taken from the stem cell graft. The receptor set was obtained from a human donor who donated a stem cell graft to a child with inherited bone marrow failure.

There are many counts of this clonotype. Here the CDR3 DNA reads TGCAGTGCTAGATTGGGGGCAGTTGAGACCCAGTACTTC. It translates to CSARLGAVETQYF. V gene TRBV20-1 combines with J gene TRBJ2-5, with TRBD1 as a possible D gene (6 bases). With 2 bases removed from V and 5 bases from J, the gap between germline ends came to 12 bases. This CDR3 has 13 residues. Per germline, CDR1 DFQATT and CDR2 SNEGSKA (reference sequence).

J is TRBJ2-3 and V is TRBV11-1; the D gene is possibly TRBD2 (5 bases). V was trimmed by 1 base and J by 2 bases, leaving 7 bases between them. The CDR3 loop spans 14 amino acids. Germline CDR1 is SGHAT and CDR2 is FQDESV (reference sequence). The CDR3 loop is CASSLVGITDTQYF. For the CDR3, the DNA is TGTGCCAGCAGCTTAGTCGGGATCACAGATACGCAGTATTTT.

The chain links TRBV10-2 to TRBJ2-1, with TRBD2 matching 9 bases. The germline V gene has CDR1 WSHSY and CDR2 SAAADI. The ends lost 8 bases at V and 5 bases at J; junction bases unmatched: 13. This CDR3 has 16 amino acids. Written as DNA, the CDR3 is TGCGCCAGCCAAGGGGGTAGCGGGAGATTCGACAATGAGCAGTTCTTC. It translates to CASQGGSGRFDNEQFF.

Many counts were recorded for this clonotype. V and J are TRBV29-1 and TRBJ1-1; possible D gene TRBD1, 5 bases. This CDR3 spans 14 amino acids. Germline lookup yields CDR1 SQVTM and CDR2 ANQGSEA. V gave up 5 bases and J gave up 6 bases, with 19 bases separating them. This CDR3 is CSVRGTSGQSEAFF. CDR3 nucleotide sequence: TGCAGCGTTAGGGGAACAAGTGGACAATCTGAAGCTTTCTTT.

This clonotype was picked up many times. This rearrangement joins TRBV7-9 to TRBJ1-1; 9 bases match TRBD1. The germline gives CDR1 SEHNR, CDR2 FQNEAQ (reference sequence). V shed 5 bases, J shed 2 bases, and the junction held 3 bases outside the gene matches. The CDR3 totals 14 residues. CDR3 protein: CASSHTGGNTEAFF. The CDR3 DNA is TGTGCCAGCAGCCACACAGGGGGCAACACTGAAGCTTTCTTT. The whole variable domain, remainder taken from reference TRBV7-9 and TRBJ1-1, is DTGVSQNPRHKITKRGQNVTFRCDPISEHNRLYWYRQTLGQGPEFLTYFQNEAQLEKSRLLSDRFSAERPKGSFSTLEIQRTEQGDSAMYLCASSHTGGNTEAFFGQGTRLTVV.

In this sample, this clonotype turned up many times. V and J are TRBV5-1 and TRBJ2-4; a possible D gene is TRBD1 (6 bases). There are 14 residues in the CDR3. Per the germline V gene, CDR1 is SGHRS and CDR2 is YFSETQ. Between the trimmed V and J ends, which lost 5 bases and 2 bases, there was a span of 11 bases. CDR3: CASRETGSKNIQYF. CDR3 sequence (DNA): TGCGCCAGCAGGGAAACAGGGTCCAAAAACATTCAGTACTTC.

This clonotype has ten or more counts. The chain couples TRBV7-2 to TRBJ1-1, with D unclear. Per the germline V gene, CDR1 is SGHTA and CDR2 is FQGNSA. Deletions cut 6 bases from V and 1 base from J, with 9 bases between. This CDR3 contains 13 residues. DNA of the CDR3: TGTGCCAGCAGTACTCAAAGGAACACTGAAGCTTTCTTT. Translation: CASSTQRNTEAFF.

This clonotype was seen repeatedly, ten times or more. The chain recombines TRBV20-1 with TRBJ2-3; TRBD2 matches 12 bases. After removal of 8 bases from V and 5 bases from J, the junction contained 11 bases not matched to a gene. This CDR3 comprises 15 residues. Germline loops: CDR1 DFQATT, CDR2 SNEGSKA (reference sequence). The CDR3 nucleotides are TGCAGTCCGCCTAGCGGGAGGGCCTCAATAGATACGCAGTATTTT. Translated: CSPPSGRASIDTQYF.

This clonotype was seen at least ten times. The V gene is TRBV29-1, the J gene TRBJ2-7; D might be TRBD2 (5 bases). CDR3 length equals 12 residues. Germline V CDR1 and CDR2: SQVTM, ANQGSEA. V lost 3 bases and J 5 bases, leaving 11 bases between the germline ends. As DNA, the CDR3 is TGCAGCGTTGATTCCGAGGGTAACGAGCAGTACTTC. Amino acids: CSVDSEGNEQYF.

This clonotype was recorded at least ten times. The chain has TRBV6-5 and TRBJ2-1; maybe TRBD1 (6 bases). This CDR3 has 16 amino acids. Deletions cut 2 bases from V and 2 bases from J, with 13 bases between. Germline V CDR1 and CDR2: MNHEY, SVGAGI. CDR3 region: CASSYADRPTYNEQFF. CDR3 in DNA: TGTGCCAGCAGTTACGCCGACAGGCCGACCTACAATGAGCAGTTCTTC.

The CDR3 spells CASSLGIAETGELFF. CDR3 coding DNA: TGTGCCAGCAGCTTAGGGATAGCGGAGACCGGGGAGCTGTTTTTT. The chain has TRBV7-9 and TRBJ2-2; D might be TRBD2 (6 bases). This CDR3 is 15 amino acids long. Trimming took 1 base from V and 5 from J, leaving 11 bases between them. Germline V gene lookup returns CDR1 SEHNR and CDR2 FQNEAQ (reference sequence).